This TCR beta chain was identified during a study of cytomegalovirus exposure and HLA in healthy donors. PCR involved 60 Vbeta and 13 Jbeta primers. The assay was immunoSEQ multiplex PCR, and TCRdb's table has in-frame clones only and misses some. The sample includes around 130,000 clones, over 8% of them seen just once. The CDR3 extends over 15 amino acids. Germline loops: CDR1 SEHNR, CDR2 FQNEAQ (reference sequence). Deletions cut 1 base from V and 3 bases from J, with 9 bases between. The chain couples TRBV7-9 to TRBJ1-4; D is undetermined. The receptor's source is a man in his forties or fifties in good health and CMV-seronegative. The sample taken for sequencing was PBMCs. The CDR3, as DNA: TGTGCCAGCAGCTTAGTGCGACAACCTAATGAAAAACTGTTTTTT. This codes for CASSLVRQPNEKLFF.